This T cell receptor beta chain comes out of a study of T cells in localized non-small cell lung cancer (TCRdb year 2020). For the wider study: Comparing tumors with uninvolved tumor-adjacent lungs, the study looked at the T cell repertoires of a few hundred patients with early-stage NSCLC. The cohort consisted of 236 treatment-naive NSCLC patients whose localized lung tumors had been resected. The mean age of the NSCLC patients was just over 65 years, with 120 to 150 men and nearly 110 women. Study-wide conclusions, independent of this receptor: Uninvolved tumor-adjacent lung showed the highest T cell clonality, higher than tumor, which suggests more focused antigenic responses in the adjacent lung. Because multi-region sequencing of the tumors was not done, intratumor heterogeneity could not be ruled out. Higher blood T cell density associated with longer overall survival, while higher adjacent-lung clonality associated with shorter survival. A median of about 55 of the top 100 tumor clones were detected in paired uninvolved adjacent lung, and 25 to 35 of these tumor clones were also found among the top 100 clones of the paired uninvolved adjacent lung. Because the study design was exploratory, TCR variables were selected using unadjusted p-values without false-discovery rate correction.

TCR beta CDR3 regions were sequenced from DNA using the immunoSEQ Assay. From the authors' description of their analysis: T cell density was computed as TCR beta template counts normalized to usable DNA estimated by amplifying housekeeping genes. Using the preseqR package, richness was estimated by extrapolating to 120,000 templates for tissue samples and 400,000 templates for PBMC samples. Clonality was defined as one minus Pielou's evenness. Tissue-enriched TCRs were identified by differential abundance testing using productive amino-acid clonotypes, minimum total count 5 and alpha 0.1. Repertoire overlap between compartments was quantified with the Jaccard Index and Morisita Overlap Index. GLIPH grouped TCR beta CDR3s together with public tetramer-defined viral CDR3s, and a viral motif had to include at least three viral sequences and also show V-gene enrichment. TCRdb carries this immuneACCESS record with in-frame sequences only. Its versions omit some clonotypes, under half of them owing to an unresolved V gene in the studies checked, with the rest unexplained. D and trimming were read from the DNA, whereas the V and J calls and clone size are those reported in that table. The sample table records over 1,500 clones; about a quarter of these occur just once. Clones ranked in the top ten supply more than 15% of the sample.

To note about this clone: It has no known antigen specificity. Base qualities are missing; no much larger clone stands one base away.

At diagnosis, tumor, uninvolved tumor-adjacent lung and peripheral blood were collected and then preserved as a mix of FFPE and fresh-frozen material. This receptor was taken from a man aged 40 to 70 with stage I lung adenocarcinoma. The material was lung tumor tissue, obtained before any cancer treatment.

The CDR3 amino acid sequence is: CASSPTGTQETQYF. The DNA sequence is as follows: TGCGCCAGCAGCCCAACAGGGACACAAGAGACCCAGTACTTC. The rearrangement combines TRBV5-1 with TRBJ2-5; the D segment could be TRBD1, given 6 matching bases. The CDR3 holds 14 amino acids from the cysteine to the phenylalanine. CDR3 DNA only is kept here, 42 bases in frame from base 1. V lost 4 bases and J lost 2 bases; the stretch between them is 12 bases long. CDR1 SGHRS and CDR2 YFSETQ are derived from the germline V gene.